This T cell receptor beta chain is from a study of OX40 agonist ivuxolimab in advanced cancers. Overall study context: There were three patients with partial responses, one having hepatocellular carcinoma and two cutaneous melanoma. The study, taken as a whole, reports: Researchers report that CD8+ T cells had, on average, more expanded clones than CD4+.

Of note for this clone: Its specificity is unknown.

Deletions cut 5 bases from V and 7 bases from J, with 12 bases between. The germline CDR1 and CDR2 sequences are SGHVS and FQNEAQ. The CDR3 covers 13 residues. Produced via immunoSEQ multiplex PCR; TCRdb's table is partial and in-frame only. Found here are 80,000 to 100,000 clones, approximately 93% of them singletons; the top ten hold roughly 0.17%. The TCR sequence derives from an adult with an advanced solid tumor such as melanoma, head and neck, liver or kidney cancer. The starting material was CD4+ or CD8+ T cells sorted from blood, obtained in a trial of the OX40 agonist ivuxolimab. The J gene is TRBJ1-5, the V gene TRBV7-8; D is unresolved. The CDR3 nucleotides are TGTGCCAGCAGCCTTAACATGGGGCAGCCCCAGCATTTT. As protein: CASSLNMGQPQHF.